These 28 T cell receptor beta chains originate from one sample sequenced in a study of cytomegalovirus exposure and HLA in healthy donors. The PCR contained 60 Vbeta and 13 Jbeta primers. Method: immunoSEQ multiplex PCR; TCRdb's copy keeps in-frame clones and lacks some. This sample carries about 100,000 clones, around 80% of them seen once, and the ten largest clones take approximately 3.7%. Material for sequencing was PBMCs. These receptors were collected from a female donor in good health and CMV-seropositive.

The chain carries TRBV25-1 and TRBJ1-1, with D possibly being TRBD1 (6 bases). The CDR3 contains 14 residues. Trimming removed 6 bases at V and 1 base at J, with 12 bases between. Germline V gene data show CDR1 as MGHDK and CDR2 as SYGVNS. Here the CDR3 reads CASRKDRPNTEAFF. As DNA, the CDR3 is TGTGCCAGCAGAAAAGACAGGCCGAACACTGAAGCTTTCTTT.

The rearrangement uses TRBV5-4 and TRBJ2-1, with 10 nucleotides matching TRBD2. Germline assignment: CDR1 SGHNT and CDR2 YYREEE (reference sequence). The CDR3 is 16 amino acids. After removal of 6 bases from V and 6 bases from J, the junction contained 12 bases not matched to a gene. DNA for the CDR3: TGTGCCAGCACTCAAAAGCGGGGGGGCGGCATCAATGAGCAGTTCTTC. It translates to CASTQKRGGGINEQFF.

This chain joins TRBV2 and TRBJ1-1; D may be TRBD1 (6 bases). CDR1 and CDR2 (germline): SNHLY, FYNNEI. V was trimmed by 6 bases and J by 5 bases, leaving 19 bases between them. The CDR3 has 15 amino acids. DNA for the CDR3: TGTGCCAGCAGGAAACAGGGTAGGGTCGGGACTGAAGCTTTCTTT. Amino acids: CASRKQGRVGTEAFF.

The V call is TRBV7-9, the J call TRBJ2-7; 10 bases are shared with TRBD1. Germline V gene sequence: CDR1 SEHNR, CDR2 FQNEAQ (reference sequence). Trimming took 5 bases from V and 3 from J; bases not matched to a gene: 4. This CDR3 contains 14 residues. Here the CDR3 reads CASSMTGGGYEQYF. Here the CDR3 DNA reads TGTGCCAGCAGCATGACAGGGGGCGGCTACGAGCAGTACTTC.

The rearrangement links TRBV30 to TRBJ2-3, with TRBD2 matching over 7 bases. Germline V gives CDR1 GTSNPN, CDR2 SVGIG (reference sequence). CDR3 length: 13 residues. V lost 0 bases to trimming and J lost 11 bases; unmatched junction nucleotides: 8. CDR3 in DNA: TGTGCCTGGAGTGTAGCGGGGCCCTGGGGGCAGTATTTT. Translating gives CAWSVAGPWGQYF. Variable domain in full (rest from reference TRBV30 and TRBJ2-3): SQTIHQWPATLVQPVGSPLSLECTVEGTSNPNLYWYRQAAGRGLQLLFYSVGIGQISSEVPQNLSASRPQDRQFILSSKKLLLSDSGFYLCAWSVAGPWGQYFGPGTRLTVL.

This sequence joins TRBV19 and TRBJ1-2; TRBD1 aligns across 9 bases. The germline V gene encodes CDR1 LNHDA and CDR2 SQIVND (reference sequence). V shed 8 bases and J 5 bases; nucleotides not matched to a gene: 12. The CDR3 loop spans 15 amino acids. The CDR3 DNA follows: TGTGCCAGTGGAAGGACAGGGGCCAGGCCATATGGCTACACCTTC. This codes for CASGRTGARPYGYTF.

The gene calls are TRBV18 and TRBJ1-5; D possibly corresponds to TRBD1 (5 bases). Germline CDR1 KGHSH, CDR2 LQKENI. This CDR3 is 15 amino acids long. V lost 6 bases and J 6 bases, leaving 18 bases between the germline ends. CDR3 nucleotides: TGTGCCAGCTCGGACGGGACGGGAGGGAGTCAGCCCCAGCATTTT. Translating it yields CASSDGTGGSQPQHF.

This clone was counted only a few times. CDR3: CASTFRTNSYEQYF. For the CDR3, the DNA is TGTGCCAGCACCTTCCGGACTAACTCCTACGAGCAGTACTTC. V gene TRBV5-8 combines with J gene TRBJ2-7; D might be TRBD2 (6 bases). This CDR3 is 14 amino acids long. Deletions cut 6 bases from V and 0 bases from J, with 13 bases between. Germline lookup yields CDR1 SGHTS and CDR2 YDEGEE.

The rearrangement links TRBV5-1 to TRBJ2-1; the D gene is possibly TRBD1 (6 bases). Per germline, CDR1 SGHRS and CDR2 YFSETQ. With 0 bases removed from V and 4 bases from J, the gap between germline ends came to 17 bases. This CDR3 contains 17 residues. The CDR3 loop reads CASSLEVLGALYNEQFF. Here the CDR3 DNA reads TGCGCCAGCAGCTTGGAGGTGTTGGGGGCCCTATACAATGAGCAGTTCTTC.

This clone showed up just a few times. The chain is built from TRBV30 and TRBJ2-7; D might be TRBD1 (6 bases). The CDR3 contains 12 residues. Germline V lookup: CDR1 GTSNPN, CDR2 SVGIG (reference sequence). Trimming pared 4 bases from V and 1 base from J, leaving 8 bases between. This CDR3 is CAWNRESYEQYF. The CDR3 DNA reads TGTGCCTGGAACAGGGAATCCTACGAGCAGTACTTC.

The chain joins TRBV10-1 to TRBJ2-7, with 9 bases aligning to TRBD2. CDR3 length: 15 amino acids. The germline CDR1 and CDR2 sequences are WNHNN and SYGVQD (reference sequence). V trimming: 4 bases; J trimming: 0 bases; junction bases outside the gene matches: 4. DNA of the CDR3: TGCGCCAGCAGTGGGCAGCGGGGGGACTCCTACGAGCAGTACTTC. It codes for CASSGQRGDSYEQYF.

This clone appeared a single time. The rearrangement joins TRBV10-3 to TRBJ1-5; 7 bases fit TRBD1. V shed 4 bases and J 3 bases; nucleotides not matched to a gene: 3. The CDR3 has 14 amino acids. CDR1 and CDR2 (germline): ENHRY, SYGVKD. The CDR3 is CAISGDSSNQPQHF. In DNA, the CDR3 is TGTGCCATCAGTGGGGACAGCTCCAATCAGCCCCAGCATTTT.

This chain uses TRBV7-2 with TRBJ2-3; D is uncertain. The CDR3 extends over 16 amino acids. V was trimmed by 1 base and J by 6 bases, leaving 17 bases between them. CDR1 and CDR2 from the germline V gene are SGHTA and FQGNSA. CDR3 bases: TGTGCCAGCAGCTTAGTCGCAACACCCAGCAGGGATACGCAGTATTTT. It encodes CASSLVATPSRDTQYF.

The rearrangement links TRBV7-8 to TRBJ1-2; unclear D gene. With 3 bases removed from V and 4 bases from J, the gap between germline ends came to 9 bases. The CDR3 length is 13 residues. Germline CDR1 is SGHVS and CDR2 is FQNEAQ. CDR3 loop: CASSFGRGYGYTF. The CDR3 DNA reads TGTGCCAGCAGCTTTGGACGGGGCTATGGCTACACCTTC.

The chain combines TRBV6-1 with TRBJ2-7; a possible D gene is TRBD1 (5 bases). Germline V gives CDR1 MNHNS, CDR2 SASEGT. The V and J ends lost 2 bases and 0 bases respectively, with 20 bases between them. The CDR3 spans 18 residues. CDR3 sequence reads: CASSERYRRSHPSYEQYF. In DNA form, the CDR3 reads TGTGCCAGCAGTGAAAGGTACAGGAGATCCCACCCCTCCTACGAGCAGTACTTC.

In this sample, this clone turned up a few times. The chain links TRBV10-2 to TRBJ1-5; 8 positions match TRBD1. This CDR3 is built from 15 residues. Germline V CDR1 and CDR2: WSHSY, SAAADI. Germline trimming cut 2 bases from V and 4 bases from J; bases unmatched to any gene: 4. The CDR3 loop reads CASSEPGQVNQPQHF. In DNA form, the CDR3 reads TGCGCCAGCAGTGAGCCGGGACAGGTTAATCAGCCCCAGCATTTT.

This chain's CDR3 is CASSLSRVNTEAFF. For the CDR3, the DNA is TGTGCCAGCAGCTTGTCACGAGTGAACACTGAAGCTTTCTTT. This chain connects TRBV7-6 to TRBJ1-1; no reliable D call. CDR3 length: 14 amino acids. V was clipped by 3 bases and J by 0 bases, with 8 bases between them. The V gene's germline CDR1 is SGHVS and CDR2 FNYEAQ. Using reference TRBV7-6 and TRBJ1-1 for the parts outside the CDR3, the full variable domain is GAGVSQSPRYKVTKRGQDVALRCDPISGHVSLYWYRQALGQGPEFLTYFNYEAQQDKSGLPNDRFSAERPEGSISTLTIQRTEQRDSAMYRCASSLSRVNTEAFFGQGTRLTVV.

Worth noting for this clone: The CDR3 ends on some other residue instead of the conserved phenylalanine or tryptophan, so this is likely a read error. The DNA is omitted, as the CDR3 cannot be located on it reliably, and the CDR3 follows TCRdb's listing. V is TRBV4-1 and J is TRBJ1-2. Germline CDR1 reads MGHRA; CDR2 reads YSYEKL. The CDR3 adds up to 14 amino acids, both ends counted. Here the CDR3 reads CASSTGEKVSGLGG.

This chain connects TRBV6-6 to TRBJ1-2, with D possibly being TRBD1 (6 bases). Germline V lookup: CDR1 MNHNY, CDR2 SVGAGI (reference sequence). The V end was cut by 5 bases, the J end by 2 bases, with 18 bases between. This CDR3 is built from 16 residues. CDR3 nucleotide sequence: TGTGCCAGCAGTGTCCCAGACAGGAGTAAGAACTATGGCTACACCTTC. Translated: CASSVPDRSKNYGYTF.

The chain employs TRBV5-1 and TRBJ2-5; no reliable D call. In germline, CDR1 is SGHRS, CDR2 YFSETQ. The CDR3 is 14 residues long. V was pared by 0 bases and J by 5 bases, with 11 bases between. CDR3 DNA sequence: TGCGCCAGCAGCTTGGCCCGCGGTTGGGAGACCCAGTACTTC. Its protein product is CASSLARGWETQYF.

DNA for the CDR3: TGCGCCAGCAGCCGCGGGGGCTCCCAAGAGACCCAGTACTTC. Protein product: CASSRGGSQETQYF. The rearrangement joins TRBV5-1 to TRBJ2-5, with D possibly matching TRBD2 (7 bases). Trimming shortened V by 4 bases and J by 1 base, and 11 bases separated the two germline ends. In germline, CDR1 is SGHRS, CDR2 YFSETQ. The CDR3 consists of 14 residues.

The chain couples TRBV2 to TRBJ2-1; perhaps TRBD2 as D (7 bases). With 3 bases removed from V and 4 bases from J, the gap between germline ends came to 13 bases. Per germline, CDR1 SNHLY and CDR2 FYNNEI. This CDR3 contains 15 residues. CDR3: CASSDRGRGYNEQFF. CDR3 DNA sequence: TGTGCCAGCAGTGATAGGGGGAGGGGGTACAATGAGCAGTTCTTC. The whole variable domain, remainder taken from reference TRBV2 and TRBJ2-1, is EPEVTQTPSHQVTQMGQEVILRCVPISNHLYFYWYRQILGQKVEFLVSFYNNEISEKSEIFDDQFSVERPDGSNFTLKIRSTKLEDSAMYFCASSDRGRGYNEQFFGPGTRLTVL.

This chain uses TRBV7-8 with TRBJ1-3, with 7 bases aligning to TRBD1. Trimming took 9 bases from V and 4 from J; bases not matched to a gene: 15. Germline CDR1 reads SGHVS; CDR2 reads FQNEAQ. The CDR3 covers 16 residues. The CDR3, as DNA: TGTGCCAGTCTTCCCGCCCTCACAGGGGTAGGAAACACCATATATTTT. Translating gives CASLPALTGVGNTIYF. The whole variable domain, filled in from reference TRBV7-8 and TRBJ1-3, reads GAGVSQSPRYKVAKRGQDVALRCDPISGHVSLFWYQQALGQGPEFLTYFQNEAQLDKSGLPSDRFFAERPEGSVSTLKIQRTQQEDSAVYLCASLPALTGVGNTIYFGEGSWLTVV.

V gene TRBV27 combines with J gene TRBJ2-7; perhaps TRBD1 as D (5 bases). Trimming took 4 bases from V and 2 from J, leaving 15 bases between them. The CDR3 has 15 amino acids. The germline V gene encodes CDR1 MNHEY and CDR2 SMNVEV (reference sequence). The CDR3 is CASSSQTRVPYEQYF. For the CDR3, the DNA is TGTGCCAGCAGTTCCCAAACCAGGGTTCCCTACGAGCAGTACTTC.

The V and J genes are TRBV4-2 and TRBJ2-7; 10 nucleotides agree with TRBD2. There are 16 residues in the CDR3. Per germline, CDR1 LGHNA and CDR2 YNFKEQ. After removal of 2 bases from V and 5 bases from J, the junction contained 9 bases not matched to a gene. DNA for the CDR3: TGTGCCAGCAGCCAACATCGGCTAGCGGGAGCTCACGAGCAGTACTTC. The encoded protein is CASSQHRLAGAHEQYF.

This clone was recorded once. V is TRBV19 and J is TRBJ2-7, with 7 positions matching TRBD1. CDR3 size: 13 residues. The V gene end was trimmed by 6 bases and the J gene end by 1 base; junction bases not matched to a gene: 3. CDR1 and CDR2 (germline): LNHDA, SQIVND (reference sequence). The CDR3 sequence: CASRETGSYEQYF. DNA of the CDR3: TGTGCCAGTAGAGAGACAGGGTCCTACGAGCAGTACTTC.

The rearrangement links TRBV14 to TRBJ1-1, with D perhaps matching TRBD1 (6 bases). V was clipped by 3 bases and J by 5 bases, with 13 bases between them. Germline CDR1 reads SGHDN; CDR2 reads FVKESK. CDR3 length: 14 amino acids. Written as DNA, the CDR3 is TGTGCCAGCAGCCAGAGGGGGGGGAGGACTGAAGCTTTCTTT. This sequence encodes CASSQRGGRTEAFF.

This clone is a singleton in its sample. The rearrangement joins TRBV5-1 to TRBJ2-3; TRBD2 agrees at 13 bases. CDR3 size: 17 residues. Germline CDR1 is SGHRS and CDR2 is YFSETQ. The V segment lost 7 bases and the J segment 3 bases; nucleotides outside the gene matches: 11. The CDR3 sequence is CASRGLAGAGGTDTQYF. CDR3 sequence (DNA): TGCGCCAGCCGAGGACTAGCGGGAGCCGGGGGGACAGATACGCAGTATTTT.